Listed below are T cell receptor beta chains from one sample, sequenced in a study of regulatory T cells in long-lasting Graves disease. Each CDR3 protein gets one entry after TCRdb re-called the multiplex PCR reads with MiXCR. The data hold some 340,000 distinct CDR3 sequences, with approximately 23% observed a single time. This specimen consisted of peripheral blood mononuclear cells (PBMCs), obtained when the disease was refractory, from a patient treated with antithyroid drugs. The receptors were sampled from a woman in her forties with Graves disease. CDR3s include the opening cysteine and the closing phenylalanine or tryptophan. The order of the fields is J gene, clone size, V gene, D gene, CDR3 DNA, CDR3 protein. A D gene is named only where the DNA matches it firmly. Clone size is stated in some rows and not others, as once, few, many or a class when expanded.

>TRBJ2-7|many|TRBV28|TRBD2
TGTGCCAGCAGTTTACTACTAGCGGGAACCTACGAGCAGTACTTC
CASSLLLAGTYEQYF
>TRBJ2-1|-|TRBV6-1|TRBD2
TGTGCCAGCAAGGTGACTAGCGCAAAGGACAATGAGCAGTTCTTC
CASKVTSAKDNEQFF
>TRBJ1-1|few|TRBV29-1|-
TGCAGCACAGGGTTCGGGAACACTGAAGCTTTCTTT
CSTGFGNTEAFF
>TRBJ1-3|few|TRBV28|-
TGTGCCAGCAGTTTAGTGTTCGGGGCCCCTGGAAACACCATATATTTT
CASSLVFGAPGNTIYF
>TRBJ2-7|-|TRBV3-1|-
TGTGCCAGCAGCCAAGATTTAAGGGTCGGCATAACGCCCTACGAGCAGTACTTC
CASSQDLRVGITPYEQYF
>TRBJ2-7|once|TRBV7-9|TRBD2
TGTGCCAGCAGCGGACTAGCGGGAGATGTGTACGAGCAGTACTTC
CASSGLAGDVYEQYF
>TRBJ2-5|few|TRBV6-1|TRBD2
TGTGCCAGCAGTGCCGGGACTAGCGGGAGCGGGACCCAGTACTTC
CASSAGTSGSGTQYF
>TRBJ1-6|-|TRBV20-1|-
TGCAGTGCTAGATCTCGGGGGGCGATCAATTCACCCCTCCACTTT
CSARSRGAINSPLHF
>TRBJ2-2|many|TRBV12-3/TRBV12-4|-
TGTGCCAGCAGTTTAGCCCAGGGAACCGGGGAGCTGTTTTTT
CASSLAQGTGELFF
>TRBJ1-1|-|TRBV5-1|-
TGCGCCAGCAGCTTTCAGGGAGCGAACACTGAAGCTTTCTTT
CASSFQGANTEAFF
>TRBJ2-2|-|TRBV11-2|-
TGTGCCAGCAGCTTAGATCTTACCCGCGCGACGCCGAACACCGGGGAGCTGTTTTTT
CASSLDLTRATPNTGELFF
>TRBJ1-1|many|TRBV7-9|-
TGTGCCAGCAGCTACGACAGGCTCCAGAACACTGAAGCTTTCTTT
CASSYDRLQNTEAFF
>TRBJ2-1|few|TRBV28|TRBD1
TGTGCCAGCAGAGACAGGGGGTCCAATGAGCAGTTCTTC
CASRDRGSNEQFF
>TRBJ2-1|-|TRBV6-5|TRBD2
TGTGCCAGCAGTTACCAGCGGGGGCAGCAGTTCTTC
CASSYQRGQQFF
>TRBJ2-7|few|TRBV14|-
TGTGCCAGCAGCCAAGGGTTAGGCTACGAGCAGTACTTC
CASSQGLGYEQYF
>TRBJ2-5|few|TRBV3-1|-
TGTGCCAGCAGCCAAGATTTCCACCTCCAAGAGACCCAGTACTTC
CASSQDFHLQETQYF
>TRBJ1-5|many|TRBV28|-
TGTGCCAGCAGCTCCCTGGGGGGGCTTGGTCAGCCCCAGCATTTT
CASSSLGGLGQPQHF
>TRBJ1-5|few|TRBV20-1|-
TGCAGTGCTCAACCAGGGGTGAACCAGCCCCAGCATTTT
CSAQPGVNQPQHF
>TRBJ2-7|many|TRBV12-3/TRBV12-4|-
TGTGCCAGCAGTTTCGGAGCCTTCTACGAGCAGTACTTC
CASSFGAFYEQYF
>TRBJ1-1|many|TRBV12-3/TRBV12-4|-
TGTGCCAGCCGTCCCCCGAACACTGAAGCTTTCTTT
CASRPPNTEAFF
>TRBJ2-3|-|TRBV11-2|TRBD2
TGTGCCAGCAGTTCCCCGGGACTAGCGGACCATACGCAGTATTTT
CASSSPGLADHTQYF
>TRBJ1-1|many|TRBV12-3/TRBV12-4|TRBD1
TGTGCCAGCACGGGACAGGGCGCCACTGAAGCTTTCTTT
CASTGQGATEAFF
>TRBJ1-1|-|TRBV30|-
TGTGCCTGGAGTTCGGGACACCTCACTGAAGCTTTCTTT
CAWSSGHLTEAFF
>TRBJ1-5|-|TRBV30|TRBD1
TGTGCCTGGAGTGACTACCCGCGGACAGGGAATCAGCCCCAGCATTTT
CAWSDYPRTGNQPQHF
>TRBJ2-7|many|TRBV9|-
TGTGCCAGCAGCGTAGGAAACCTCGCCTCCTACGAGCAGTACTTC
CASSVGNLASYEQYF
>TRBJ1-1|-|TRBV18|-
TGTGCCAGCTCACCAACAGTAGTAGGCGGAGGCACTGAAGCTTTCTTT
CASSPTVVGGGTEAFF
>TRBJ1-2|-|TRBV28|-
TGTGCCACAGGATCAGCTAACTATGGCTACACCTTC
CATGSANYGYTF
>TRBJ2-5|many|TRBV20-1|TRBD1
TGCAGTGCCGACAGGGCCCAAGAGACCCAGTACTTC
CSADRAQETQYF
>TRBJ1-5|few|TRBV7-9|-
TGTGCCAGCAGCTGGGGGGTGGGGAATCAGCCCCAGCATTTT
CASSWGVGNQPQHF
>TRBJ2-2|-|TRBV5-1|TRBD2
TGCGCCAGCAGCCTGACTAGCGGGACCCCCAGGGAGCTGTTTTTT
CASSLTSGTPRELFF
>TRBJ1-5|many|TRBV7-2|-
TGTGCCAGCAGCTTATACTCAGCGGGCGGCGGGAATCAGCCCCAGCATTTT
CASSLYSAGGGNQPQHF
>TRBJ2-7|many|TRBV27|-
TGTGCCAGCGTAGGCGGGAACGAGCAGTACTTC
CASVGGNEQYF
>TRBJ2-2|-|TRBV5-4|TRBD1
TGTGCCAGCAGCCTGAGCAGGGGGCCCGGGGAGCTGTTTTTT
CASSLSRGPGELFF
>TRBJ2-2|many|TRBV2|-
TGTGCCAGCAGTGCAACTTTCTACACCGGGGAGCTGTTTTTT
CASSATFYTGELFF
>TRBJ1-5|-|TRBV6-1|-
TGTGCCAGCAGTAATGACAAGCAGCCCCAGCATTTT
CASSNDKQPQHF
>TRBJ2-7|-|TRBV20-1|TRBD1
TGCAGTGCTAGACCTAGAGGACAGGCGACCTACGAGCAGTACTTC
CSARPRGQATYEQYF
>TRBJ1-2|-|TRBV7-8|TRBD1
TGTGCCAGCAGTTCAACGACAGGGAGAGATGGCTACACCTTC
CASSSTTGRDGYTF
>TRBJ2-7|many|TRBV28|-
TGTGCCAGCAGTTTATTTGGGGACCACGAGCAGTACTTC
CASSLFGDHEQYF
>TRBJ1-2|many|TRBV27|-
TGTGCCAGCAAACCGCGCGGGGACTATGGCTACACCTTC
CASKPRGDYGYTF
>TRBJ1-5|many|TRBV7-2|-
TGTGCCAGCAGCTCAGAGGTGGGGCAGCCCCAGCATTTT
CASSSEVGQPQHF
>TRBJ2-1|-|TRBV15|-
TGTGCCACCAGCAGGCAGGGGAAGAGTAGCAATGAGCAGTTCTTC
CATSRQGKSSNEQFF
>TRBJ1-1|-|TRBV7-9|TRBD1
TGTGCCAGCAGCGCATCGACAGGGGGTGAAGCTTTCTTT
CASSASTGGEAFF